This T cell receptor (beta chain) was captured by sequencing in a study of CD8+CD57+ T cells in acquired aplastic anemia. Broader study findings: Patients and controls shared around 30 CD8+ CDR3 sequences.

CDR3 size: 11 residues. V was pared by 4 bases and J by 5 bases, with 6 bases between. Germline CDR1 SEHNR, CDR2 FQNEAQ (reference sequence). CD8+CD57+ cell expansion had been shown by flow cytometry in patients chosen for sequencing. Each patient carried a diagnosis of severe acquired aplastic anemia. In this sample, this clonotype turned up a few times. Its antigen is not known. Both TCR beta VDJ combination and CDR3 sequence profiling were carried out. Genomic DNA was the template for this profiling. TCRdb re-analysed the reads in MiXCR, keeping a single row per CDR3 protein. The sample records around 170,000 distinct CDR3 sequences, 48% being singletons.

The chain uses TRBV7-9 and TRBJ2-7, with a weak D call TRBD2 (5 bases). Sequenced material: sorted CD4+, CD8+, or CD8+CD57+ T cells (not recorded which) from PBMCs. The receptor was isolated from a human donor with aplastic anemia. The DNA of the CDR3 is TGTGCCAGCAGCTCCGGGGACGAGCAGTACTTC. Encoded protein: CASSSGDEQYF.